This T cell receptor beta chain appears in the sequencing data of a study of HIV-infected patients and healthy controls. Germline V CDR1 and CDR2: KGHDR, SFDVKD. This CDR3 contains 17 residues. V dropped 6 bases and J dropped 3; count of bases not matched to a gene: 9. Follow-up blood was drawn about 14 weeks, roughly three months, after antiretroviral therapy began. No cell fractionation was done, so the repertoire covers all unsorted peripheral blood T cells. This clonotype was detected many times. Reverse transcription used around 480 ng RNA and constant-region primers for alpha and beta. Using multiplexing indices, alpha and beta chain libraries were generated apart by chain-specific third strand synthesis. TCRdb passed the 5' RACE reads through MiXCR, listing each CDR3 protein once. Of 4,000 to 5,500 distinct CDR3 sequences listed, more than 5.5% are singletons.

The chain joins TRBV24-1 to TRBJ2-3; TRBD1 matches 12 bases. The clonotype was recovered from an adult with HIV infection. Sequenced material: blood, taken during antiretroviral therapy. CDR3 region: CATSLPPGQGATDTQYF. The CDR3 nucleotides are TGTGCCACCAGTCTACCTCCGGGACAGGGGGCTACAGATACGCAGTATTTT.